This T cell receptor beta chain was sequenced in a study of prognosis after radiotherapy for stage I lung cancer. Study overall: A few patients developed post-radiotherapy distant metastases at median roughly 7 months; around 15 had no significant progression.

The V end lost 4 bases, the J end lost 7 bases, and 20 bases lay between the germline ends. The CDR3 has 17 residues. The germline CDR1 and CDR2 sequences are SGHAT and FQNNGV. For each of two time points, a six-milliliter draw of peripheral blood was taken. The TCR beta CDR3 region was amplified from genomic DNA, with two rounds of multiplex PCR being used for the amplification. Gene-specific primers for each TRBV and TRBJ gene drove first-round PCR. TCRdb re-called the multiplex PCR reads with MiXCR, one entry per CDR3 protein. This sample has approximately 25,000 distinct CDR3 sequences; about 43% occur once, and the top ten carry 15%.

The V call is TRBV11-2, the J call TRBJ1-6; no firm D call. The sample here was PBMCs, taken before or after stereotactic body radiation therapy (not recorded which). The receptor was derived from a donor over 45 with non-small cell lung cancer. This chain's CDR3 is CASSSPGGIYTNSPLHF. CDR3 in DNA: TGTGCCAGCAGCTCCCCAGGCGGGATTTACACCAATTCACCCCTCCACTTT.